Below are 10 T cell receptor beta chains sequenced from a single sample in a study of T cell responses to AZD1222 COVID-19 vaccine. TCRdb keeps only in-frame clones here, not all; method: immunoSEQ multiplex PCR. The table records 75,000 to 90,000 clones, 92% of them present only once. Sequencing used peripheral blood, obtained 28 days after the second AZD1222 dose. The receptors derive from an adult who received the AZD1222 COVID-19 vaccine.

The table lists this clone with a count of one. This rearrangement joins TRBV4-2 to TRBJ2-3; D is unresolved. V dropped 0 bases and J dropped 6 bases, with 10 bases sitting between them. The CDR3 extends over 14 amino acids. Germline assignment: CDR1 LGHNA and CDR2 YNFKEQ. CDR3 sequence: CASSQDRARDTQYF. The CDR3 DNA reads TGTGCCAGCAGCCAAGATCGGGCTCGGGATACGCAGTATTTT.

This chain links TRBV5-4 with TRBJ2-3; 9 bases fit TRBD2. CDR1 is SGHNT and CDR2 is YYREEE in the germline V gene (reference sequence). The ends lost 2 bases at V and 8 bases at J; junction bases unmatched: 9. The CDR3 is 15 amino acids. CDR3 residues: CASSFSSGTLRTQYF. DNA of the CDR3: TGTGCCAGCAGCTTTTCTAGCGGGACGCTTCGTACGCAGTATTTT.

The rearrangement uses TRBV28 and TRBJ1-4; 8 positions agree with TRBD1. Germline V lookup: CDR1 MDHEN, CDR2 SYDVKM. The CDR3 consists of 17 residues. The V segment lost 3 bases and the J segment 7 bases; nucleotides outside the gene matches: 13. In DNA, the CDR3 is TGTGCCAGCAGTTTCGACCCGATAAGACAGGGGCTTGAAAAACTGTTTTTT. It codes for CASSFDPIRQGLEKLFF. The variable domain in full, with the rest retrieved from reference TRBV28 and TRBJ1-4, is DVKVTQSSRYLVKRTGEKVFLECVQDMDHENMFWYRQDPGLGLRLIYFSYDVKMKEKGDIPEGYSVSREKKERFSLILESASTNQTSMYLCASSFDPIRQGLEKLFFGSGTQLSVL.

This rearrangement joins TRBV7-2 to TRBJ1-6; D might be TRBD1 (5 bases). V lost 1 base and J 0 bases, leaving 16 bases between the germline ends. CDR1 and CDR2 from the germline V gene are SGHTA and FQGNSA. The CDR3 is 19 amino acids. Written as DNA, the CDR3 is TGTGCCAGCAGCTTAGGAGTCCGGGGCCTAAGCTCCTATAATTCACCCCTCCACTTT. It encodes CASSLGVRGLSSYNSPLHF.

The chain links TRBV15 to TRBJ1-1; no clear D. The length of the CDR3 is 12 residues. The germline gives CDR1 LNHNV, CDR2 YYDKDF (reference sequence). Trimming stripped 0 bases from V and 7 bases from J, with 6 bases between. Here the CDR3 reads CATSRDQIEAFF. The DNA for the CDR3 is TGTGCCACCAGCAGAGACCAGATTGAAGCTTTCTTT.

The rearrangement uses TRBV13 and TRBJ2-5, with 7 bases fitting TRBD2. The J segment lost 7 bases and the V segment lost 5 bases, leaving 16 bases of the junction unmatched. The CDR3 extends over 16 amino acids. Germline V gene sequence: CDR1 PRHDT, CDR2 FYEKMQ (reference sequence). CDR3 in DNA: TGTGCCAGCAGCCCCCGTTGGCGGGAGAGTGGGCGGACCCAGTACTTC. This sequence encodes CASSPRWRESGRTQYF.

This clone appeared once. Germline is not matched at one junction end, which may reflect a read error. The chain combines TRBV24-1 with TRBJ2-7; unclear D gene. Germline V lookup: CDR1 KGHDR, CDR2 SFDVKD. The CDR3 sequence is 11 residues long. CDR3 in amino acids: CATSDPQPEDF. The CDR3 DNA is TGTGCCACCAGTGATCCCCAGCCCGAGGACTTC.

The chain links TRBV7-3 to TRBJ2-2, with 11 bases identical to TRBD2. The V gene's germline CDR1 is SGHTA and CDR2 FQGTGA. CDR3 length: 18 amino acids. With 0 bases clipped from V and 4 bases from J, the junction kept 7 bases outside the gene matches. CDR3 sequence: CASSLTTSGRFFTGELFF. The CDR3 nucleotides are TGTGCCAGCAGCTTAACCACTAGCGGGAGATTCTTCACCGGGGAGCTGTTTTTT. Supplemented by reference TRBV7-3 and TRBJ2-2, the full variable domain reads GAGVSQTPSNKVTEKGKYVELRCDPISGHTALYWYRQSLGQGPEFLIYFQGTGAADDSGLPNDRFFAVRPEGSVSTLKIQRTERGDSAVYLCASSLTTSGRFFTGELFFGEGSRLTVL.

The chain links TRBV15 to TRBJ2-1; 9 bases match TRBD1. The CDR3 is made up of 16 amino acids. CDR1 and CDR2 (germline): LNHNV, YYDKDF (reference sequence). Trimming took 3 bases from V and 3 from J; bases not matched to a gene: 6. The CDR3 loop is CATSSGDRAYYNEQFF. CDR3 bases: TGTGCCACCAGCAGTGGGGACAGGGCCTACTACAATGAGCAGTTCTTC. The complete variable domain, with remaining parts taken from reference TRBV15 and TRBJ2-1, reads DAMVIQNPRYQVTQFGKPVTLSCSQTLNHNVMYWYQQKSSQAPKLLFHYYDKDFNNEADTPDNFQSRRPNTSFCFLDIRSPGLGDTAMYLCATSSGDRAYYNEQFFGPGTRLTVL.

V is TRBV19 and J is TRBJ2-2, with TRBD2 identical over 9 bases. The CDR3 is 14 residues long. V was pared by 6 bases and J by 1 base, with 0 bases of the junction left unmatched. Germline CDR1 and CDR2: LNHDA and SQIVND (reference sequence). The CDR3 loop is CASRAGGNTGELFF. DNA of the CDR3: TGTGCCAGTAGAGCGGGAGGGAACACCGGGGAGCTGTTTTTT.